What follows are 6 T cell receptor beta chains derived from one specimen sequenced in a study of blood T cell repertoires in COVID-19. Assay: immunoSEQ multiplex PCR; the TCRdb copy retains only in-frame clones and omits some. The sample has roughly 290,000 clones, roughly 90% seen once. Sequencing was carried out using peripheral blood. The source is a man aged 25-45 years with acute or convalescent COVID-19.

The chain combines TRBV6-6 with TRBJ2-7; D is unresolved. The CDR3 contains 13 residues. The germline V gene has CDR1 MNHNY and CDR2 SVGAGI (reference sequence). Trimming took off 2 bases at V and 2 bases at J, with 7 bases between the two ends. The CDR3 sequence: CASSYGRTYEQYF. The CDR3, as DNA: TGTGCCAGCAGTTACGGCAGAACCTACGAGCAGTACTTC.

This clone was seen a single time. V usage is TRBV2 and J usage is TRBJ1-1; tentative D call: TRBD1 (5 bases). The CDR3 totals 16 residues. Trimming removed 6 bases from V and 1 base from J, with 18 bases in between. Germline-derived CDR1 and CDR2 are SNHLY and FYNNEI. CDR3 sequence reads: CASRPGPTRANTEAFF. The CDR3 region has the DNA TGTGCCAGCAGGCCGGGACCGACTAGGGCGAACACTGAAGCTTTCTTT.

The sample holds one count of this clone. The rearrangement uses TRBV19 and TRBJ1-2; no firm D call. V gave up 3 bases and J gave up 3 bases, with 8 bases separating them. Germline assignment: CDR1 LNHDA and CDR2 SQIVND (reference sequence). CDR3 length equals 13 residues. CDR3 residues: CASSMEIHYGYTF. The DNA of the CDR3 is TGTGCCAGTAGTATGGAGATTCACTATGGCTACACCTTC.

The chain is built from TRBV28 and TRBJ1-6, with TRBD1 matching 8 bases. CDR1 is MDHEN, CDR2 SYDVKM, per germline. The CDR3 extends over 15 amino acids. V was pared by 6 bases and J by 6 bases, with 7 bases of the junction left unmatched. CDR3 bases: TGTGCCAGCAGAGCTGGACAGGGACCTAATTCACCCCTCCACTTT. Residues: CASRAGQGPNSPLHF.

The rearrangement uses TRBV5-6 and TRBJ2-2; 7 bases match TRBD1. There are 14 residues in the CDR3. V gave up 4 bases and J gave up 6 bases; unmatched junction bases: 6. CDR1 and CDR2 from the germline V gene are SGHDT and YYEEEE. This CDR3 reads CASSPTGVSGELFF. For the CDR3, the DNA is TGTGCCAGCAGCCCAACAGGGGTTTCCGGGGAGCTGTTTTTT.

The V gene is TRBV28, the J gene TRBJ2-1, with D tentatively TRBD1 (6 bases). Trimming cost V 7 bases and J 4 bases, with 20 bases left between them. Germline V gene sequence: CDR1 MDHEN, CDR2 SYDVKM. The CDR3 has 16 amino acids. The CDR3, as DNA: TGTGCCAGCACCGGACAGCTCCGAATTAGATACAATGAGCAGTTCTTC. It yields the protein CASTGQLRIRYNEQFF.